This is a list of T cell receptor beta chains from one sample in a study of blood T cell repertoires in COVID-19. This table comes from immunoSEQ multiplex PCR, and its TCRdb copy is limited to in-frame clones, with some not included. Counted here are more than 150,000 clones, roughly 80% occurring once; the ten biggest clones make up roughly 14%. The specimen sequenced was PBMCs or T cells enriched from blood (not recorded which). These receptors were collected from a man aged 55 to 69 who had been exposed to COVID-19. Each CDR3 is given with its conserved first and last residue. Each record gives: V gene, clone size, D gene, J gene, CDR3 DNA, CDR3 protein. D genes are given only for firm matches. Not every row has a clone size; where given, it reads once, few, many or a size class.

TRBV7-2	.	.	TRBJ1-2	TGTGCCAGCAGCTTAGAGTCCCAGGGGAACATCTATGGCTACACCTTC	CASSLESQGNIYGYTF
TRBV28	once	.	TRBJ1-6	TGTGCCAGCAGGGCCGTAACCCTCCACTTT	CASRAVTLHF
TRBV29-1	.	.	TRBJ2-7	TGCAGCGTTGTGTTGAGAGGGGGCGAGCAGTACTTC	CSVVLRGGEQYF
TRBV28	.	TRBD1	TRBJ2-1	TGTGCCAGCAGGTCGGACAGGGCGAGTCAGTTCTTC	CASRSDRASQFF
TRBV20-1	once	.	TRBJ1-5	TGCAGTGCTAGTTTCAGCGAGAATCAGCCCCAGCATTTT	CSASFSENQPQHF
TRBV7-2	.	TRBD1	TRBJ2-5	TGTGCCAGCAGCTCCATAGAGCCAGGGGGAAAAGAGACCCAGTACTTC	CASSSIEPGGKETQYF
TRBV6-5	.	TRBD1	TRBJ1-5	TGTGCCAGCACCGACAGGGGGAATCAGCCCCAGCATTTT	CASTDRGNQPQHF
TRBV4-2	.	.	TRBJ2-2	TGTGCCAGCAGCCAAGATCAGGGTTTGAACACCGGGGAGCTGTTTTTT	CASSQDQGLNTGELFF
TRBV6-4	.	.	TRBJ2-7	TGTGCCAGCAGTGAATCGGGGACTTGGTCCTCCTACGAGCAGTACTTC	CASSESGTWSSYEQYF
TRBV6-2/TRBV6-3	few	TRBD1	TRBJ1-2	TGTGCCAGCAGTCGGGACAGGGGAGGCGATGGCTACACCTTC	CASSRDRGGDGYTF
TRBV19	once	.	TRBJ2-1	TGTGCCAGTAGTGGCACCGGGACAATCGGGCAGTTCTTC	CASSGTGTIGQFF
TRBV3-1/TRBV3-2	.	.	TRBJ2-6	TGTGCCAGCAGCCAAGATAAAGCCCCCGGGGCCAACGTCCTGACTTTC	CASSQDKAPGANVLTF
TRBV6-2/TRBV6-3	once	TRBD1	TRBJ2-3	TGTGCCAGCAGTTATTTAGGCAGGGGGTTGGATACGCAGTATTTT	CASSYLGRGLDTQYF
TRBV12-3/TRBV12-4	.	TRBD1	TRBJ1-3	TGTGCCAGCAACAGGGGCACCGGAAACACCATATATTTT	CASNRGTGNTIYF
TRBV2	once	TRBD1	TRBJ1-5	TGTGCCAGCACAGGGGGCCATATGGGCAATCAGCCCCAGCATTTT	CASTGGHMGNQPQHF
TRBV5-1	.	TRBD1	TRBJ2-6	TGCGCCAGCAGCCCCGGACAGGGGGCGCTCGGGGCCAACGTCCTGACTTTC	CASSPGQGALGANVLTF
TRBV27	.	TRBD1	TRBJ1-1	TGTGCCAGCAGTTCCCGACAGGGCAGGACTGAAGCTTTCTTT	CASSSRQGRTEAFF
TRBV19	.	TRBD1	TRBJ1-2	TGTGCCAGTAGTCCAGGGGGCTATGGCTACACCTTC	CASSPGGYGYTF
TRBV19	.	TRBD1	TRBJ2-1	TGTGCCAGTAGTATGGGGACAGGGGGTGAGCAGTTCTTC	CASSMGTGGEQFF
TRBV6-6	.	TRBD1	TRBJ1-5	TGTGCCAGCAGTCCGGGACAGGGTATGAGCAATCAGCCCCAGCATTTT	CASSPGQGMSNQPQHF
TRBV13	many	.	TRBJ2-1	TGTGCCAGCAGCTTTAGCGGATCCTACAATGAGCAGTTCTTC	CASSFSGSYNEQFF
TRBV11-2	once	.	TRBJ2-1	TGTGCCAGCAGCTCCCAGGGCGGGGAATACAATGAGCAGTTCTTC	CASSSQGGEYNEQFF
TRBV4-2	.	.	TRBJ1-1	TGTGCCAGCAGCCAAGAGCCAGGAATGAACACTGAAGCTTTCTTT	CASSQEPGMNTEAFF
TRBV5-4	few	.	TRBJ1-4	TGTGCCAGCAGCATCCTACAGGGTACTAATGAAAAACTGTTTTTT	CASSILQGTNEKLFF
TRBV7-8	.	.	TRBJ1-2	TGTGCCAGCAGCTCCGGCGGGACTAACTATGGCTACACCTTC	CASSSGGTNYGYTF
TRBV11-2	.	TRBD1	TRBJ2-7	TGTGCCAGCAGCGCAGGGGGCGGCTACGAGCAGTACTTC	CASSAGGGYEQYF
TRBV30	.	.	TRBJ1-1	TGTGCCTGGAGTGTAGTAGGGGGGAACACTGAAGCTTTCTTT	CAWSVVGGNTEAFF
TRBV6-2/TRBV6-3	.	.	TRBJ2-7	TGTGCCAGCAGTCCCGACCAGACACAGGAGCAGTACTTC	CASSPDQTQEQYF